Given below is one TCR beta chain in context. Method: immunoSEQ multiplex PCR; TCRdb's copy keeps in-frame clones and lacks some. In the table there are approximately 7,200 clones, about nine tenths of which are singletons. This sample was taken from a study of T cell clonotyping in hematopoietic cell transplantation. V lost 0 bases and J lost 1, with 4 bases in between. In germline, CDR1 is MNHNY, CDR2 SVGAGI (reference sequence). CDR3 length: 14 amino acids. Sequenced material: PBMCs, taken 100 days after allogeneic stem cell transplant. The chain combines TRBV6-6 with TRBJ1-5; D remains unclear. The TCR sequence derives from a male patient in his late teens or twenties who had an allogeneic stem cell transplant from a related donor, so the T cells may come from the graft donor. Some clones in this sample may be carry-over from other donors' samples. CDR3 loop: CASSYSASNQPQHF. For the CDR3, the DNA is TGTGCCAGCAGTTACTCAGCCAGCAATCAGCCCCAGCATTTT.